Shown below are 5 T cell receptor beta chains from a single sample sequenced in a study of T-cell memory formation after mild COVID-19. TCRdb ran MiXCR on the 5' RACE reads and lists one entry per CDR3 protein. The sample lists a few hundred thousand distinct CDR3 sequences; less than 20% were seen once. Source material: PBMCs or a T cell subset sorted from them (not recorded which). These receptors originate from a man aged 18 to 29 who had mild COVID-19 (a few samples of this study predate the infection). Cell type and time point are not known.

The CDR3: CASSLDGSTNTEAFF. CDR3 DNA sequence: TGCGCCAGCAGCTTGGATGGCAGCACGAACACTGAAGCTTTCTTT. The chain combines TRBV5-1 with TRBJ1-1; D is uncertain. Trimming stripped 0 bases from V and 1 base from J, with 10 bases between. The CDR3 is made up of 15 amino acids. The germline CDR1 and CDR2 sequences are SGHRS and YFSETQ.

This clonotype has only a few counts. V and J are TRBV18 and TRBJ1-1; no clear D. The germline V and J ends were trimmed by 3 bases and 6 bases, with 14 bases remaining between them. Germline loops: CDR1 KGHSH, CDR2 LQKENI. This CDR3 has 14 residues. CDR3 nucleotide sequence: TGTGCCAGCTCACCGGAGAGGTATCTCGCTGAAGCTTTCTTT. Amino acid sequence: CASSPERYLAEAFF.

The J gene is TRBJ2-5, the V gene TRBV6-2 or TRBV6-3; TRBD2 might be the D (6 bases). V was clipped by 8 bases and J by 5 bases, with 18 bases between them. This CDR3 is built from 14 residues. The germline V gene has CDR1 MNHEY and CDR2 SVGEGT. The CDR3 DNA is TGTGCCAGCGAATCGTTTGCGGGGATCGAGACCCAGTACTTC. Amino acids: CASESFAGIETQYF.

This sequence joins TRBV7-9 and TRBJ1-1; D call uncertain. Trimming removed 5 bases from V and 5 bases from J, with 6 bases in between. The CDR3 runs to 11 residues. CDR1 is SEHNR and CDR2 is FQNEAQ in the germline V gene (reference sequence). CDR3 in amino acids: CASSPWTEAFF. CDR3 coding DNA: TGTGCCAGCAGCCCCTGGACTGAAGCTTTCTTT.

This chain links TRBV4-1 with TRBJ2-5; TRBD2 matches 12 bases. The V gene end was trimmed by 4 bases and the J gene end by 0 bases; junction bases not matched to a gene: 6. The CDR3 covers 17 residues. Per the germline V gene, CDR1 is MGHRA and CDR2 is YSYEKL. This CDR3 is CASSPTSGGLYQETQYF. The CDR3, as DNA: TGCGCCAGCAGCCCAACTAGCGGGGGGCTGTACCAAGAGACCCAGTACTTC.